This TCR beta chain was profiled in a study of CD4 and CD8 cells across lung adenocarcinoma regions. TCRdb reprocessed the PCR reads via MiXCR and lists one record per CDR3 protein. The data show about 20,000 distinct CDR3 sequences, with less than 65% seen just once and under 25% held by the top ten. Comments on this clonotype: A junction boundary mismatches the germline segment, possibly from a read error.

The clonotype was recovered from a female donor with lung adenocarcinoma. The CD4 and CD8 labels of this study may be unreliable. Source material: CD8+ T cells from the center of a lung tumor.

The chain's CDR3 is CASVAGLGAKNTQYF. In DNA, the CDR3 is TGTGCCAGCGTAGCGGGGCTGGGAGCCAAAAACACTCAGTACTTT. The chain links TRBV6-1 to TRBJ2-4, with 8 bases lining up with TRBD2. The germline V gene has CDR1 MNHNS and CDR2 SASEGT. The CDR3 sequence is 15 residues long.